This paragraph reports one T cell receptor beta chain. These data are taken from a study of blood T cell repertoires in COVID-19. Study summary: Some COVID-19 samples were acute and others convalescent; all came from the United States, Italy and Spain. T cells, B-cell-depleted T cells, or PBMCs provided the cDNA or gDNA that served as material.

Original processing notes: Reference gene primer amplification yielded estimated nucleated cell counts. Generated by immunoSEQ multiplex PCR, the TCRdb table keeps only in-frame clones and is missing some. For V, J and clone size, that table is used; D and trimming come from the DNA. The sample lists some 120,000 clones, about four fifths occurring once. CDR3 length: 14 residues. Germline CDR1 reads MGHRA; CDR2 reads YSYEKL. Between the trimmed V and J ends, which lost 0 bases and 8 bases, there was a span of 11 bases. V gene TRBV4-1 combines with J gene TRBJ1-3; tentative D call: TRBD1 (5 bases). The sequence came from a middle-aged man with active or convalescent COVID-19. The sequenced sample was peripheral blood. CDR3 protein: CASSQDRSRDTIYF. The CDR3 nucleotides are TGCGCCAGCAGCCAAGATCGCTCCAGGGACACCATATATTTT.